These T cell receptor beta chains were read from a single sample in a study of shared clonotypes between healthy human individuals. Generated by immunoSEQ multiplex PCR, the TCRdb table keeps only in-frame clones and is missing some. Of roughly 2 million clones in the sample, approximately 96% were seen once. Sequenced: naive CD4+ T cells sorted from blood. Every receptor here comes from a man between 18 and 35 years old in good health. Both conserved end residues are part of each CDR3. Each record gives: clone size, J gene, V gene, D gene, CDR3 length, CDR3 protein, CDR3 DNA. D genes are given only for firm matches. Not all rows give a size; the values are once, few, many and, for expanded clones, a class.

.,TRBJ1-1,TRBV6-5,.,15,CASSYSQGRRTEAFF,TGTGCCAGCAGTTACTCGCAGGGGCGCAGGACTGAAGCTTTCTTT
.,TRBJ1-1,TRBV18,.,15,CASSPPAQMNTEAFF,TGTGCCAGCTCACCACCTGCCCAGATGAACACTGAAGCTTTCTTT
.,TRBJ1-6,TRBV2,TRBD1,16,CASSFGTGILNSPLHF,TGTGCCAGCAGTTTCGGGACAGGGATTTTAAATTCACCCCTCCACTTT
.,TRBJ2-6,TRBV28,.,15,CASSSDTTGANVLTF,TGTGCCAGCAGTTCCGACACCACCGGGGCCAACGTCCTGACTTTC
.,TRBJ2-7,TRBV6-1,.,13,CASSEGKTYEQYF,TGTGCCAGCAGTGAAGGGAAAACCTACGAGCAGTACTTC
.,TRBJ1-6,TRBV5-1,TRBD1,14,CASSQGAGNSPLHF,TGCGCCAGCAGTCAGGGGGCTGGTAATTCACCCCTCCACTTT
.,TRBJ2-5,TRBV5-1,.,15,CASSFTRDPQETQYF,TGCGCCAGCAGCTTCACCAGGGACCCCCAGGAGACCCAGTACTTC
.,TRBJ2-1,TRBV7-2,TRBD2,18,CASSVVPLGSGSYNEQFF,TGTGCCAGCAGCGTGGTTCCCTTAGGTAGCGGGTCCTACAATGAGCAGTTCTTC
.,TRBJ2-7,TRBV5-1,.,13,CASSLGGRREQYF,TGCGCCAGCAGCTTGGGAGGACGGCGGGAGCAGTACTTC
.,TRBJ2-7,TRBV6-6,TRBD1,16,CASNQQDRGSSYEQYF,TGTGCCAGCAATCAACAGGACAGGGGCAGCTCCTACGAGCAGTACTTC
.,TRBJ2-4,TRBV4-1,.,20,CASSQDLGGLAKVAKNIQYF,TGCGCCAGCAGCCAAGATTTGGGGGGGCTAGCGAAAGTAGCCAAAAACATTCAGTACTTC
.,TRBJ2-5,TRBV27,TRBD2,14,CASSFAGVEETQYF,TGTGCCAGCAGTTTTGCGGGAGTGGAGGAGACCCAGTACTTC
.,TRBJ1-1,TRBV19,.,13,CASSILLGTEAFF,TGTGCCAGTAGTATTTTGCTGGGGACTGAAGCTTTCTTT
.,TRBJ2-7,TRBV7-8,.,12,CASTLSSYEQYF,TGTGCCAGCACCTTATCCTCCTACGAGCAGTACTTC
.,TRBJ2-3,TRBV4-3,TRBD1,16,CASSQEGTGGADTQYF,TGCGCCAGCAGCCAAGAAGGCACAGGGGGCGCGGATACGCAGTATTTT
.,TRBJ1-2,TRBV7-9,.,16,CASSFNVGETNYGYTF,TGTGCCAGCAGCTTTAATGTAGGAGAGACTAACTATGGCTACACCTTC
.,TRBJ2-3,TRBV27,.,15,CASSSPGGQADTQYF,TGTGCCAGCAGTTCACCCGGGGGGCAAGCAGATACGCAGTATTTT
.,TRBJ1-2,TRBV30,.,13,CAWSVRGDHGYTF,TGTGCCTGGAGTGTACGGGGGGACCATGGCTACACCTTC
.,TRBJ2-3,TRBV6-5,.,11,CASRLADTQYF,TGTGCCAGCAGATTGGCGGATACGCAGTATTTT
.,TRBJ2-2,TRBV5-8,.,14,CASSLAGSTGELFF,TGTGCCAGCAGCTTGGCAGGCAGCACCGGGGAGCTGTTTTTT
.,TRBJ2-7,TRBV7-8,.,11,CASSFSVEQYF,TGTGCCAGCAGCTTTTCTGTGGAGCAGTACTTC
.,TRBJ1-5,TRBV20-1,.,10,CSAKNQPQHF,TGCAGTGCTAAAAATCAGCCCCAGCATTTT
.,TRBJ1-2,TRBV5-6,.,12,CASSSSGTGYTF,TGTGCCAGCAGCTCTTCTGGGACTGGCTACACCTTC
.,TRBJ2-7,TRBV13,.,14,CASRTMGRVYEQYF,TGTGCCAGCAGGACTATGGGCAGGGTCTACGAGCAGTACTTC
.,TRBJ1-1,TRBV30,.,13,CAWSDGSGTEAFF,TGTGCCTGGAGTGACGGGTCGGGCACTGAAGCTTTCTTT
.,TRBJ1-1,TRBV7-8,.,15,CASSLAVGANTEAFF,TGTGCCAGCAGCTTAGCGGTGGGGGCGAACACTGAAGCTTTCTTT
.,TRBJ2-7,TRBV4-3,.,13,CASSQPLGGEQYF,TGCGCCAGCAGCCAACCACTCGGAGGGGAGCAGTACTTC
.,TRBJ2-1,TRBV6-1,.,12,CASMLSGGEQFF,TGTGCCAGCATGCTTAGCGGAGGTGAGCAGTTCTTC
.,TRBJ1-3,TRBV9,.,15,CASSVAVSSGNTIYF,TGTGCCAGCAGCGTAGCGGTGAGCTCTGGAAACACCATATATTTT
.,TRBJ2-5,TRBV13,TRBD2,14,CASSSGLAVETQYF,TGTGCCAGCAGCTCAGGACTAGCGGTGGAGACCCAGTACTTC
.,TRBJ1-1,TRBV7-2,.,13,CASSPGHTYDSFF,TGTGCCAGCAGCCCCGGACATACCTACGATTCGTTCTTT
.,TRBJ1-4,TRBV6-5,TRBD1,14,CASGARGQPEKLFF,TGTGCCAGCGGCGCACGGGGACAGCCTGAAAAACTGTTTTTT
.,TRBJ1-1,TRBV28,.,17,CASSLASLAGRNTEAFF,TGTGCCAGCAGTTTGGCTTCATTGGCGGGGAGGAACACTGAAGCTTTCTTT
.,TRBJ2-7,TRBV25-1,.,12,CASSGQLYEQYF,TGTGCCAGCAGTGGTCAGCTATACGAGCAGTACTTC
once,TRBJ2-5,TRBV7-8,.,13,CASSSRAFDASYF,TGTGCCAGCAGCTCCAGAGCGTTCGACGCATCGTACTTC
.,TRBJ1-5,TRBV13,.,14,CASSSRGGNQPQHF,TGTGCCAGCAGCTCCAGGGGCGGGAATCAGCCCCAGCATTTT
.,TRBJ2-5,TRBV2,TRBD1,15,CASSEGGTAQETQYF,TGTGCCAGCAGTGAAGGGGGGACAGCTCAAGAGACCCAGTACTTC
.,TRBJ1-1,TRBV14,.,14,CASSHYAGNTEAFF,TGTGCCAGCAGCCATTACGCAGGGAACACTGAAGCTTTCTTT
.,TRBJ2-5,TRBV5-6,TRBD2,18,CASSPPGLVVSVVETQYF,TGTGCCAGCAGTCCCCCGGGACTAGTTGTGTCGGTTGTGGAGACCCAGTACTTC
.,TRBJ2-3,TRBV5-1,TRBD2,15,CASSTTSGDTDTQYF,TGCGCCAGCAGCACCACTAGCGGGGACACAGATACGCAGTATTTT
.,TRBJ2-2,TRBV29-1,TRBD2,15,CSVVGSGGDTGELFF,TGCAGCGTTGTTGGTAGCGGGGGTGACACCGGGGAGCTGTTTTTT
.,TRBJ2-7,TRBV11-2,.,14,CASSLGQVGYEQYF,TGTGCCAGCAGCTTAGGGCAGGTAGGCTACGAGCAGTACTTC
.,TRBJ2-3,TRBV25-1,.,14,CASSVGGRTDTQYF,TGTGCCAGCAGTGTTGGGGGACGCACAGATACGCAGTATTTT
.,TRBJ2-7,TRBV4-1,TRBD2,16,CASSQAGGGASYEQYF,TGCGCCAGCAGCCAAGCCGGCGGGGGGGCCTCCTACGAGCAGTACTTC
.,TRBJ2-2,TRBV29-1,.,14,CSVEVGAVTGELFF,TGCAGCGTTGAAGTGGGGGCCGTCACCGGGGAGCTGTTTTTT
.,TRBJ1-4,TRBV7-8,.,13,CASSPGHTEKLFF,TGTGCCAGCAGCCCGGGACACACGGAAAAACTGTTTTTT
.,TRBJ2-3,TRBV30,.,13,CAWSVSGRDTQYF,TGTGCCTGGAGTGTTTCTGGGAGGGATACGCAGTATTTT
.,TRBJ1-1,TRBV18,TRBD1,15,CASSPGTGRNTEAFF,TGTGCCAGCTCACCAGGGACAGGGAGGAACACTGAAGCTTTCTTT
.,TRBJ1-3,TRBV30,.,13,CASSRDSGNTIYF,TGTGCCAGCTCCAGGGACTCTGGAAACACCATATATTTT
.,TRBJ1-6,TRBV28,.,15,CASSSPGQYNSPLHF,TGTGCCAGCAGTTCTCCGGGACAATATAATTCACCCCTCCACTTT
.,TRBJ1-1,TRBV7-2,TRBD1,17,CASSLDRQGAWNTEAFF,TGTGCCAGCAGCTTAGACCGACAGGGGGCCTGGAACACTGAAGCTTTCTTT
.,TRBJ2-1,TRBV5-6,.,15,CASSLGTVSYNEQFF,TGTGCCAGCAGCTTGGGGACGGTCTCCTACAATGAGCAGTTCTTC
.,TRBJ2-3,TRBV7-2,.,15,CASRPTGRGTDTQYF,TGTGCCAGCAGACCAACGGGGAGGGGGACAGATACGCAGTATTTT
.,TRBJ2-3,TRBV9,TRBD2,19,CASSPRGSGGETSTDTQYF,TGTGCCAGCAGCCCCCGGGGGAGCGGGGGAGAAACTAGCACAGATACGCAGTATTTT
once,TRBJ1-2,TRBV6-1,TRBD1,14,CASSVGQGGYGYTF,TGTGCCAGCAGTGTGGGACAGGGTGGCTATGGCTACACCTTC
.,TRBJ2-3,TRBV7-2,TRBD2,18,CASSLTAGGLGGTDTQYF,TGTGCCAGCAGCTTAACAGCGGGAGGGCTTGGGGGCACAGATACGCAGTATTTT
.,TRBJ2-1,TRBV30,.,14,CAWSLGTLGSEQFF,TGTGCCTGGAGTTTAGGGACCCTAGGTTCGGAGCAGTTCTTC
once,TRBJ2-2,TRBV6-5,.,12,CASSPSSGRLFF,TGTGCCAGCAGCCCCAGCTCCGGCAGGCTGTTTTTT
.,TRBJ2-3,TRBV5-4,TRBD2,18,CASSSRLAGAGPTDTQYF,TGTGCCAGCAGCTCCAGGCTAGCGGGGGCCGGGCCCACAGATACGCAGTATTTT